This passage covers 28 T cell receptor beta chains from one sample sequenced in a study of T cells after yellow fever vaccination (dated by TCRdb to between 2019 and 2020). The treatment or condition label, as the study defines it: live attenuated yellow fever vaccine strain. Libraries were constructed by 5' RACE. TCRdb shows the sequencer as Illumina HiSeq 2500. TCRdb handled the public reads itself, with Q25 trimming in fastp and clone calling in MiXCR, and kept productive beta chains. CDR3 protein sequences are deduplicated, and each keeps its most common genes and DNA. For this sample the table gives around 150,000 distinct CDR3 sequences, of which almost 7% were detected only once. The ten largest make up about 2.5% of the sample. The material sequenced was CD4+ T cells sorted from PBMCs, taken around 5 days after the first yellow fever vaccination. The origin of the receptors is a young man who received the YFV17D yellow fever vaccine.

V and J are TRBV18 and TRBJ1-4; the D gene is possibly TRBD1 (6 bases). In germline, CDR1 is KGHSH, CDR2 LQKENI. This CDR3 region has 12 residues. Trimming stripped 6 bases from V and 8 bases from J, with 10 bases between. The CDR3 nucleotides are TGTGCCAGCTCCCCCGGGACAGAAAAACTGTTTTTT. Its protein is CASSPGTEKLFF. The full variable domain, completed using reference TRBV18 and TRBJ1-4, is NAGVMQNPRHLVRRRGQEARLRCSPMKGHSHVYWYRQLPEEGLKFMVYLQKENIIDESGMPKERFSAEFPKEGPSILRIQQVVRGDSAAYFCASSPGTEKLFFGSGTQLSVL.

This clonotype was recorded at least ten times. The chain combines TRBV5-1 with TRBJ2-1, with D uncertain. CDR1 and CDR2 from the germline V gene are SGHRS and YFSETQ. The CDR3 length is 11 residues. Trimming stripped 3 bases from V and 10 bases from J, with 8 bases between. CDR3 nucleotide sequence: TGCGCCAGCAGCTCAGGTGGGGAGCAGTTCTTC. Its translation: CASSSGGEQFF. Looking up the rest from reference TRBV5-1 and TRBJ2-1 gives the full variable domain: KAGVTQTPRYLIKTRGQQVTLSCSPISGHRSVSWYQQTPGQGLQFLFEYFSETQRNKGNFPGRFSGRQFSNSRSEMNVSTLELGDSALYLCASSSGGEQFFGPGTRLTVL.

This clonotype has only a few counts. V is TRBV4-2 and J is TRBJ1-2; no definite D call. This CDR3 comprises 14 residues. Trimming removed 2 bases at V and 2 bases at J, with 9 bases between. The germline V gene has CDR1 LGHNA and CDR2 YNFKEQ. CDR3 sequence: CASSQRLGNYGYTF. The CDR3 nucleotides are TGTGCCAGCAGCCAAAGGCTCGGGAACTATGGCTACACCTTC.

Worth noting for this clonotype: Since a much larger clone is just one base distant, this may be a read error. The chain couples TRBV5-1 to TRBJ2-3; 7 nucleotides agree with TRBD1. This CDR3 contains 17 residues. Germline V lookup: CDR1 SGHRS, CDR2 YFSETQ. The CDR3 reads CDSSPGPDRSITDTQYF. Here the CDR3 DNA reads TGCGACAGCAGTCCGGGCCCGGACAGGAGTATCACAGATACGCAGTATTTT. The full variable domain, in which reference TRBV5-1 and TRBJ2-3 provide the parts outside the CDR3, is KAGVTQTPRYLIKTRGQQVTLSCSPISGHRSVSWYQQTPGQGLQFLFEYFSETQRNKGNFPGRFSGRQFSNSRSEMNVSTLELGDSALYLCDSSPGPDRSITDTQYFGPGTRLTVL.

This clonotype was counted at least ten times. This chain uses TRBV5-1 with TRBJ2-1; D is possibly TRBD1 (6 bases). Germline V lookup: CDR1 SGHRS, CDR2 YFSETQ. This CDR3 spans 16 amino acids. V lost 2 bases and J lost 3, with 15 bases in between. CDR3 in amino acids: CASSLPITGNYNEQFF. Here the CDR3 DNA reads TGCGCCAGCAGCTTACCCATAACAGGGAACTACAATGAGCAGTTCTTC.

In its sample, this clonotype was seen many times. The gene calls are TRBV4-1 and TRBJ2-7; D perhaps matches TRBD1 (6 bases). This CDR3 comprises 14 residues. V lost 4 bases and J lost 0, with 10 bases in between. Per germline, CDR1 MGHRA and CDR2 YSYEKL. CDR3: CASSPRTASYEQYF. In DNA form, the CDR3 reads TGCGCCAGCAGCCCCCGGACAGCCTCCTACGAGCAGTACTTC.

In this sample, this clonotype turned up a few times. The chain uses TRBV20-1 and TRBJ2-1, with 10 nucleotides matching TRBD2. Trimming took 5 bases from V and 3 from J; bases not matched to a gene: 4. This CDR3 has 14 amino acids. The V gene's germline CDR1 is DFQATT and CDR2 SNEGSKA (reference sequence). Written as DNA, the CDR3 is TGCAGTGCTTTTCTAGCGGGGGTCTACAATGAGCAGTTCTTC. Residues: CSAFLAGVYNEQFF.

In DNA form, the CDR3 reads TGTGCCAGCAGTTTTGTGGTGGGGCGGGATACGCAGTATTTT. Amino acid sequence: CASSFVVGRDTQYF. The chain joins TRBV12-3 or TRBV12-4 to TRBJ2-3, with D possibly TRBD1 on 5 matching bases. Trimming took 3 bases from V and 6 from J, leaving 13 bases between them. The CDR3 runs 14 residues.

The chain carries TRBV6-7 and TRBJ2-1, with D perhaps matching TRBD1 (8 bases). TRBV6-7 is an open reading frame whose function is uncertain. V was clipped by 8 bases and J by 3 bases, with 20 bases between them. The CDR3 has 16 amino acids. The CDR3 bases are TGTGCCAGCCATAGGGGGGGCAGGGGGCTCTACAATGAGCAGTTCTTC. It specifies CASHRGGRGLYNEQFF.

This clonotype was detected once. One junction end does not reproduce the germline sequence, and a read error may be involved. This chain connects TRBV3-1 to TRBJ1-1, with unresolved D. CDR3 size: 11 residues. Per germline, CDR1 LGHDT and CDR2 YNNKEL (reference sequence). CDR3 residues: CTSSRLDEAFF. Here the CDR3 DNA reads TGTACCAGCAGCCGCCTTGATGAAGCTTTCTTT.

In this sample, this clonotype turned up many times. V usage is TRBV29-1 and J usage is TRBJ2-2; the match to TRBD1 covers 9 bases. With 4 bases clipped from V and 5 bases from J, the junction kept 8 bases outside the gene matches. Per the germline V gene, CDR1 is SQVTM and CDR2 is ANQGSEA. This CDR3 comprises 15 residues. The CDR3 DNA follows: TGCAGCGTTGCAGTTAGGGGACAGGGAACCGGGGAGCTGTTTTTT. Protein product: CSVAVRGQGTGELFF.

CDR3 in DNA: TGTGCCAGCAGCTTAGATCGAACCCAAAAACTGTTTTTT. It yields the protein CASSLDRTQKLFF. The gene calls are TRBV7-2 and TRBJ1-4; no reliable D call. The CDR3 covers 13 residues. Germline V gene sequence: CDR1 SGHTA, CDR2 FQGNSA. The V end lost 1 base, the J end lost 9 bases, and 9 bases lay between the germline ends.

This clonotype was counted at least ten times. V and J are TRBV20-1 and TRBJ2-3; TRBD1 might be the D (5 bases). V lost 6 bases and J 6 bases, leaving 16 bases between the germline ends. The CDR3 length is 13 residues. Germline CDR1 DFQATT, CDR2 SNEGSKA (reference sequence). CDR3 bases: TGCAGTGCCCAGGCTACCTCAGGGGATACGCAGTATTTT. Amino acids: CSAQATSGDTQYF.

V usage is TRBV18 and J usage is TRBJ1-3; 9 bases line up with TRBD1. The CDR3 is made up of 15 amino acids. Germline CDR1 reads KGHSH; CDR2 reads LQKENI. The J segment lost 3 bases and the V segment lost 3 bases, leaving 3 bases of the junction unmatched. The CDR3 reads CASSPRTGVGNTIYF. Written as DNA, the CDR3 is TGTGCCAGCTCACCGCGGACAGGGGTTGGAAACACCATATATTTT.

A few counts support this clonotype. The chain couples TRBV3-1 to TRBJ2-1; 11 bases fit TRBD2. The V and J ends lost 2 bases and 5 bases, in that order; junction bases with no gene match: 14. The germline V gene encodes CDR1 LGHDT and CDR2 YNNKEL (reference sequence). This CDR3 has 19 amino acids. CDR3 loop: CASSQQGASGGPKNNEQFF. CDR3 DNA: TGTGCCAGCAGCCAACAAGGTGCTAGCGGGGGGCCGAAGAACAATGAGCAGTTCTTC.

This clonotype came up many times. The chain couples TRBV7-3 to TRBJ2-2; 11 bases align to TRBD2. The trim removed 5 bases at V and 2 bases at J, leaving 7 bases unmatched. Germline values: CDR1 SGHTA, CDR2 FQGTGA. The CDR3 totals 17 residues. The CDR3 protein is CASSVRGLADNTGELFF. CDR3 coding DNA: TGTGCCAGCAGCGTAAGGGGACTAGCGGATAACACCGGGGAGCTGTTTTTT. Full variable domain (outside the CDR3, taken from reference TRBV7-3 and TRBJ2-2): GAGVSQTPSNKVTEKGKYVELRCDPISGHTALYWYRQSLGQGPEFLIYFQGTGAADDSGLPNDRFFAVRPEGSVSTLKIQRTERGDSAVYLCASSVRGLADNTGELFFGEGSRLTVL.

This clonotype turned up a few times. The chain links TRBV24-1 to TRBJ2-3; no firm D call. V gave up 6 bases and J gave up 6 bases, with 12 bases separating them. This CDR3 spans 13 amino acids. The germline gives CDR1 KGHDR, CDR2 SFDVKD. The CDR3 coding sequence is TGTGCCACCAGTCACGGGCCCGCGGATACGCAGTATTTT. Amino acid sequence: CATSHGPADTQYF.

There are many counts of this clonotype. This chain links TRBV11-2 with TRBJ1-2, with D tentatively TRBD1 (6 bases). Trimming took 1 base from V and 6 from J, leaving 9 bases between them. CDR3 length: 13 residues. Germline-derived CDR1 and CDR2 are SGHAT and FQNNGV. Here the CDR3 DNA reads TGTGCCAGCAGCTTAGCGTCAGGGGATGGCTACACCTTC. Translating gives CASSLASGDGYTF.

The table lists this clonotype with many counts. CDR3: CASSHEVSTSGRTTDTQYF. In DNA form, the CDR3 reads TGTGCCAGCAGTCACGAGGTCTCGACTAGCGGGAGAACCACAGATACGCAGTATTTT. This chain links TRBV6-5 with TRBJ2-3, with 12 bases identical to TRBD2. The CDR3 contains 19 residues. J gave up 2 bases and V 5 bases, and 14 bases lay outside the gene matches. Germline-derived CDR1 and CDR2 are MNHEY and SVGAGI.

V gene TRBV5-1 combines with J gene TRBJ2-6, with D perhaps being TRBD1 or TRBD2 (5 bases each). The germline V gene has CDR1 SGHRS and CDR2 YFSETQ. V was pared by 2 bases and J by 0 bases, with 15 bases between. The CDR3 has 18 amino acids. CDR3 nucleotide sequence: TGCGCCAGCAGCTTTCGGGGCGAAGCCCCCTCTGGGGCCAACGTCCTGACTTTC. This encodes CASSFRGEAPSGANVLTF.

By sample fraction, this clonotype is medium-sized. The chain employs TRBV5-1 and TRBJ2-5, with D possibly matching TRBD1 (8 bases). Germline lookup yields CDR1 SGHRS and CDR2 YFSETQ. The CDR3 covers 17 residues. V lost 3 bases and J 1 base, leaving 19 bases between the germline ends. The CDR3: CASSSGGTGGLQETQYF. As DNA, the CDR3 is TGCGCCAGCAGCTCCGGGGGGACAGGAGGGCTCCAAGAGACCCAGTACTTC. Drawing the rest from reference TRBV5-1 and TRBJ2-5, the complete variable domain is KAGVTQTPRYLIKTRGQQVTLSCSPISGHRSVSWYQQTPGQGLQFLFEYFSETQRNKGNFPGRFSGRQFSNSRSEMNVSTLELGDSALYLCASSSGGTGGLQETQYFGPGTRLLVL.

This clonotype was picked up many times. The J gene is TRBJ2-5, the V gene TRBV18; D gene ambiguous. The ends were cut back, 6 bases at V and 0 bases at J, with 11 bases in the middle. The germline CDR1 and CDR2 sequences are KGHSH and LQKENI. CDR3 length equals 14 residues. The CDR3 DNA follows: TGTGCCAGCTCTCTCCCGACGGACCAAGAGACCCAGTACTTC. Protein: CASSLPTDQETQYF.

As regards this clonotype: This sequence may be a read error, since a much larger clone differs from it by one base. The CDR3 DNA reads as TGTGCCAGCAAGGGGACAAGCTACAATGAGCAGTTCTTC. Its translation is CASKGTSYNEQFF. The gene calls are TRBV6-2 or TRBV6-3 and TRBJ2-1; D is perhaps TRBD1 (6 bases). Deletions cut 7 bases from V and 3 bases from J, with 10 bases between. CDR1 MNHEY and CDR2 SVGEGT come from the germline V gene. CDR3 length: 13 residues.

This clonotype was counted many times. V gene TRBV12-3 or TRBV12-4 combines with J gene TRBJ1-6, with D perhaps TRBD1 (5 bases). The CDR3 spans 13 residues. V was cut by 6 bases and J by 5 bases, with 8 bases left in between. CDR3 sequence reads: CASSPRDNSPLHF. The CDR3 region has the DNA TGTGCCAGCAGCCCCAGGGATAATTCACCCCTCCACTTT.

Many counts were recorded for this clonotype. The CDR3 DNA reads TGCAGTGCTAGAGATTGGCAGGGGGCATACAATGAGCAGTTCTTC. Amino acids: CSARDWQGAYNEQFF. The chain links TRBV20-1 to TRBJ2-1, with 8 bases lining up with TRBD1. V was pared by 0 bases and J by 4 bases, with 5 bases of the junction left unmatched. The V gene's germline CDR1 is DFQATT and CDR2 SNEGSKA (reference sequence). This CDR3 spans 15 amino acids.

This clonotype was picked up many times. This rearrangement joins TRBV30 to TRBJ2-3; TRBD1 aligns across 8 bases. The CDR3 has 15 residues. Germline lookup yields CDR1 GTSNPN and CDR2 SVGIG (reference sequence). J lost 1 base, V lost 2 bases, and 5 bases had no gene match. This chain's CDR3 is CAWSTPGQGTDTQYF. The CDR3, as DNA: TGTGCCTGGAGTACCCCGGGACAGGGCACAGATACGCAGTATTTT.

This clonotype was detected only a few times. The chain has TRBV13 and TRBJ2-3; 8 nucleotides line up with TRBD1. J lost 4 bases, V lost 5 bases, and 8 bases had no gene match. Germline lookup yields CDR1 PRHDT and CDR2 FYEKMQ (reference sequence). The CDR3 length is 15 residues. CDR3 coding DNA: TGTGCCAGCAGCCCCGGACAGGGTGTTGCAGATACGCAGTATTTT. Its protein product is CASSPGQGVADTQYF.

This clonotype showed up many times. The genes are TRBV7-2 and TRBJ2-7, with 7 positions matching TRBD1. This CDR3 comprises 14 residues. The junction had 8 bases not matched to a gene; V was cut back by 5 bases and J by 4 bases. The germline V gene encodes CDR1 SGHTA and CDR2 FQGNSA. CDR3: CASSPRQGRYEQYF. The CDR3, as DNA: TGTGCCAGCAGCCCCCGACAGGGTCGGTACGAGCAGTACTTC.